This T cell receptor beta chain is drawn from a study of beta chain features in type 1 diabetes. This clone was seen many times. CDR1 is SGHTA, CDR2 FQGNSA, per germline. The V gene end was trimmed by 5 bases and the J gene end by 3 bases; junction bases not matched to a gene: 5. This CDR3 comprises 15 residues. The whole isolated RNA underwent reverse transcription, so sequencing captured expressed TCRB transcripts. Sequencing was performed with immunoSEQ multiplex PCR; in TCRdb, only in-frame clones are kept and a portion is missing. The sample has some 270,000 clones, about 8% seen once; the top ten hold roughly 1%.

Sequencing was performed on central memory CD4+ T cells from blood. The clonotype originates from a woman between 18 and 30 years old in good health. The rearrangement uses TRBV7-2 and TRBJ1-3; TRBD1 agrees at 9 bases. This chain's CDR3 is CASSTRDRDGNTIYF. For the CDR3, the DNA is TGTGCCAGCAGCACCCGGGACAGGGATGGAAACACCATATATTTT.